This note documents a single T cell receptor (beta chain) sequence. CDR3 length: 14 amino acids. This entry belongs to a study of OX40 agonist ivuxolimab in advanced cancers. The wider study: Anti-PD-1, anti-PD-L1 or anti-CTLA-4 therapy given earlier was allowed, and 40% had some.

Repertoires were generated with immunoSEQ multiplex PCR, while TCRdb's copy carries only in-frame clones and drops some. The sample includes 80,000 to 100,000 clones, around 91% of them seen just once. Sequencing used CD4+ or CD8+ T cells sorted from blood, obtained in a trial of the OX40 agonist ivuxolimab. The chain couples TRBV21-1 to TRBJ2-5; the listed D gene, TRBD2, was not tested against the DNA. TRBV21-1 is flagged as a pseudogene. This receptor was identified in an adult with an advanced solid tumor such as melanoma, head and neck, liver or kidney cancer. The CDR3 sequence: CASSKEQRQETQYF. The CDR3, as DNA: TGTGCCAGCAGCAAAGAGCAACGGCAAGAGACCCAGTACTTC.